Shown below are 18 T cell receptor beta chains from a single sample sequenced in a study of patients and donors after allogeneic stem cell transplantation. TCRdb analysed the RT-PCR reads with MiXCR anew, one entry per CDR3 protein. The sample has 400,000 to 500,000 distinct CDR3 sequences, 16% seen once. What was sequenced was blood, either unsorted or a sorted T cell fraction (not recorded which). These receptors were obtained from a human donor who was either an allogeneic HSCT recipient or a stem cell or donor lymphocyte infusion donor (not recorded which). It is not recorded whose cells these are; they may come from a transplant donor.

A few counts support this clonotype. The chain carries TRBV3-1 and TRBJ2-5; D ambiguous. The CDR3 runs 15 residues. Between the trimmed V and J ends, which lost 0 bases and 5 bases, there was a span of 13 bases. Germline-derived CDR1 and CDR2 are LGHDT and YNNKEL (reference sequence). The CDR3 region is CASSQDGHRRETQYF. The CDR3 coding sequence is TGTGCCAGCAGCCAAGATGGCCATCGAAGGGAGACCCAGTACTTC.

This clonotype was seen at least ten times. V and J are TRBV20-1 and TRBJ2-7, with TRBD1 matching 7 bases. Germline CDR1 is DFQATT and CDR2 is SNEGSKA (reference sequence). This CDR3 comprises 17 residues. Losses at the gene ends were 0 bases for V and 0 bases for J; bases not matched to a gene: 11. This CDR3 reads CSARDHGDRDSSYEQYF. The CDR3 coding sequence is TGCAGTGCTAGAGATCATGGGGACCGGGACAGCTCCTACGAGCAGTACTTC.

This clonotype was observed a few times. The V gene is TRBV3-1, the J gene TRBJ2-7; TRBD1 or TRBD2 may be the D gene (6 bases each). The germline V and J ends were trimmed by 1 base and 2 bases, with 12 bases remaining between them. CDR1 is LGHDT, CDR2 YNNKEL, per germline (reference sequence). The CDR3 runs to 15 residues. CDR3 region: CASSQGGGTTYEQYF. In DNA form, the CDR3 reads TGTGCCAGCAGCCAAGGAGGGGGGACCACCTACGAGCAGTACTTC.

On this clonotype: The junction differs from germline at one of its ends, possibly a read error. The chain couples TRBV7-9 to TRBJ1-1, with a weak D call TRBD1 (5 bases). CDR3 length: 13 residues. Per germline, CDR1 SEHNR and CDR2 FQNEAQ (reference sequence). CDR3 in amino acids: CASSGGAGTEASF. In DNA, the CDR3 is TGTGCCAGCAGTGGTGGGGCGGGGACTGAAGCTTCCTTT. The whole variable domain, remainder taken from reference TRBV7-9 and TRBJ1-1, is DTGVSQNPRHKITKRGQNVTFRCDPISEHNRLYWYRQTLGQGPEFLTYFQNEAQLEKSRLLSDRFSAERPKGSFSTLEIQRTEQGDSAMYLCASSGGAGTEASFGQGTRLTVV.

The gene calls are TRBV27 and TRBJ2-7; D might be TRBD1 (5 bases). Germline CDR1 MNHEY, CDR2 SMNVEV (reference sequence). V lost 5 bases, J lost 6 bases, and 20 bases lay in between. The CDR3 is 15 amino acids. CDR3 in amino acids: CASSLGAVGQGEQYF. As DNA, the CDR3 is TGTGCCAGCAGTCTTGGGGCGGTGGGGCAGGGCGAGCAGTACTTC.

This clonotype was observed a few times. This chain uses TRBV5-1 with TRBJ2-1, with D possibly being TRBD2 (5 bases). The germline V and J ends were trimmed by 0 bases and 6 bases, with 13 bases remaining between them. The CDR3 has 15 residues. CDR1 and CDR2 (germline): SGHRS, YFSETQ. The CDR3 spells CASSLEGSAANEQFF. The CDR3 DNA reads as TGCGCCAGCAGCTTGGAAGGTAGCGCAGCCAATGAGCAGTTCTTC.

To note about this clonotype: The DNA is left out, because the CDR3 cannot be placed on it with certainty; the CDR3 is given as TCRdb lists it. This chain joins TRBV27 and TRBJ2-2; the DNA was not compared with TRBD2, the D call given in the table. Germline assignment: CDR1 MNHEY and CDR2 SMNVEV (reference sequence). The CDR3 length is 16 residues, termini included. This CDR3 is CASSAGSEWGPGSCFF.

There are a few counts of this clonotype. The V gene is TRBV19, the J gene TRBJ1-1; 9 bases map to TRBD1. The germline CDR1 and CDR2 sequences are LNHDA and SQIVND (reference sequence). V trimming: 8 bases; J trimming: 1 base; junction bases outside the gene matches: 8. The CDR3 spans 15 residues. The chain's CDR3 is CASYTGGAGNTEAFF. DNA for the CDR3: TGTGCCAGTTATACAGGGGGCGCTGGGAACACTGAAGCTTTCTTT.

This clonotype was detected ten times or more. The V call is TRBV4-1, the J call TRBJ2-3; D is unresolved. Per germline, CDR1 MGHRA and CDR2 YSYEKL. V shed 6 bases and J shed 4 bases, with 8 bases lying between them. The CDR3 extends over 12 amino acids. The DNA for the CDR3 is TGCGCCAGCAGTCCCCTTGCAGATACGCAGTATTTT. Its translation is CASSPLADTQYF.

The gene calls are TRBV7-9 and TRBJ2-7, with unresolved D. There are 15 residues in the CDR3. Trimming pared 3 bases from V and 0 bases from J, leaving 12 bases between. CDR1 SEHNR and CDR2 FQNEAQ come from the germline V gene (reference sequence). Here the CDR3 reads CASSLRTDYSYEQYF. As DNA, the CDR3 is TGTGCCAGCAGCTTGCGGACGGATTACTCCTACGAGCAGTACTTC.

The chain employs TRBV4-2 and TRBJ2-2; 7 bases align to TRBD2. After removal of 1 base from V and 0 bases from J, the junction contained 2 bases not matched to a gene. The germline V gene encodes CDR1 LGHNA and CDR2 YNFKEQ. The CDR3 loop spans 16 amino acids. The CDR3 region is CASSQASGSNTGELFF. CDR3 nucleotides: TGTGCCAGCAGCCAAGCTAGCGGCTCGAACACCGGGGAGCTGTTTTTT.

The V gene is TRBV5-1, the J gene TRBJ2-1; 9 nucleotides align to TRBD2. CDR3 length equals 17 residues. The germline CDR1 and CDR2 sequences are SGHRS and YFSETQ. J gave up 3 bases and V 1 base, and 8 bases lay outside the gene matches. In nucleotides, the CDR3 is TGCGCCAGCAGCTTGTCGGCGGGAGGGCCGTACTACAATGAGCAGTTCTTC. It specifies CASSLSAGGPYYNEQFF.

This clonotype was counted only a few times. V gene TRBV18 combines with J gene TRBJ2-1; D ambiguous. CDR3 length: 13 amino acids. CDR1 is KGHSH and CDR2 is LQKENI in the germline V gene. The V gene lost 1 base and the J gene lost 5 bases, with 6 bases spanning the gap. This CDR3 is CASSPRFDNEQFF. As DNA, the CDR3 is TGTGCCAGCTCACCACGGTTTGACAATGAGCAGTTCTTC.

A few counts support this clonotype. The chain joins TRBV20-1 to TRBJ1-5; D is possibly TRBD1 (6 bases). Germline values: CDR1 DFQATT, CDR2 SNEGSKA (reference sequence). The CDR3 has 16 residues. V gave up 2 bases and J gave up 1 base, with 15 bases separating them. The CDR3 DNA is TGCAGTGCTAGATCCCCTCAGGGGTGGAGCAATCAGCCCCAGCATTTT. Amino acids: CSARSPQGWSNQPQHF.

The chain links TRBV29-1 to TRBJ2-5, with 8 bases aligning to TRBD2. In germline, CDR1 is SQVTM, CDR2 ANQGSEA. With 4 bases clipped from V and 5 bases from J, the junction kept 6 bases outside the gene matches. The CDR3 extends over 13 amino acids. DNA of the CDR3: TGCAGCGTTGCGGGGGGGCGAGGTGAGACCCAGTACTTC. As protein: CSVAGGRGETQYF.

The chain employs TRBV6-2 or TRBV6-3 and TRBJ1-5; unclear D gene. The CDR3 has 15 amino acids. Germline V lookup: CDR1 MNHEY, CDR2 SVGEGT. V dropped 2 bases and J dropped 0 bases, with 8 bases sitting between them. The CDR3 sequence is CASSYQAYSNQPQHF. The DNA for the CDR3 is TGTGCCAGCAGTTACCAGGCCTATAGCAATCAGCCCCAGCATTTT.

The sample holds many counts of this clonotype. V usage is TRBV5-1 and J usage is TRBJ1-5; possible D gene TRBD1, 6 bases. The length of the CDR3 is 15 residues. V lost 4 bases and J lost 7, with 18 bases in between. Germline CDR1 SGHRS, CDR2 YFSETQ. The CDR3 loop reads CASSPGQSSGQPQHF. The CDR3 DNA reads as TGCGCCAGCAGCCCTGGACAGAGTTCGGGCCAGCCCCAGCATTTT.

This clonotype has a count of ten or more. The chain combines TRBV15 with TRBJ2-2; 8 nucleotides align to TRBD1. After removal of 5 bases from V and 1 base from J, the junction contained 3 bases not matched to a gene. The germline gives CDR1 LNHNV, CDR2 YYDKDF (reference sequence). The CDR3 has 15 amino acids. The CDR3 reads CATSVGQGNTGELFF. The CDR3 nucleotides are TGTGCCACCAGCGTAGGACAGGGGAACACCGGGGAGCTGTTTTTT.